This is a list of T cell receptor beta chains from one sample in a study of blood T cells in healthy people across ages. MiXCR was run by TCRdb on the 5' RACE reads, yielding one entry per CDR3 protein. The sample shows 550,000 to 600,000 distinct CDR3 sequences, roughly 28% of them seen only once. The sequenced sample consisted of blood. These receptors were collected from a woman in her 70s in good health. CDR3s include the opening cysteine and the closing phenylalanine or tryptophan. Each record gives: D gene, clone size, J gene, V gene, CDR3 protein, CDR3 DNA. A D gene is named only where the DNA matches it firmly. The size entry is marked missing in some rows and otherwise reads once, few, many or a size class.

- | - | TRBJ2-7 | TRBV10-3 | CATGPSYEQYF | TGTGCCACCGGCCCATCCTACGAGCAGTACTTC
- | few | TRBJ1-4 | TRBV12-3/TRBV12-4 | CASARRGEKLFF | TGTGCCAGCGCCCGACGGGGTGAAAAACTGTTTTTT
TRBD2 | - | TRBJ2-1 | TRBV10-3 | CAIFSGGLGIDEQFF | TGTGCCATTTTTAGCGGGGGGCTCGGTATTGATGAGCAGTTCTTC
- | few | TRBJ2-7 | TRBV7-4 | CASSSPLKETSEQYF | TGTGCCAGCAGCTCTCCCCTGAAAGAAACCTCCGAGCAGTACTTC
TRBD1 | few | TRBJ1-6 | TRBV20-1 | CSASRGQGVNSPLHF | TGCAGTGCAAGCAGAGGACAGGGAGTCAATTCACCCCTCCACTTT
TRBD1 | few | TRBJ2-1 | TRBV7-3 | CASSPGQSFNEQFF | TGTGCCAGCAGCCCGGGACAGTCCTTCAATGAGCAGTTCTTC
- | - | TRBJ2-5 | TRBV6-4 | CDPAEKQETQYF | TGTGATCCAGCGGAGAAACAAGAGACCCAGTACTTC
- | - | TRBJ1-1 | TRBV20-1 | CSAPGRGNTEAFF | TGCAGTGCTCCGGGGAGGGGGAACACTGAAGCTTTCTTT
- | many | TRBJ2-5 | TRBV5-6 | CASSFRRGETQYF | TGTGCCAGCAGCTTTCGGAGAGGAGAGACCCAGTACTTC
TRBD1 | few | TRBJ1-2 | TRBV29-1 | CSVEKSNRGLGYTF | TGCAGCGTTGAAAAGTCCAACAGGGGGCTCGGCTACACCTTC
TRBD1 | - | TRBJ2-1 | TRBV18 | CASSPRRPGTAGGTNEQFF | TGTGCCAGCTCACCACGGAGACCCGGGACAGCCGGAGGTACCAATGAGCAGTTCTTC
- | few | TRBJ2-7 | TRBV3-1 | CASSQGLLQQYF | TGTGCCAGCAGCCAGGGCCTGTTGCAGCAGTACTTC
- | - | TRBJ2-3 | TRBV4-3 | CASSQTLQSTDTQYF | TGCGCCAGCAGCCAAACTCTCCAGAGCACAGATACGCAGTATTTT
TRBD1 | - | TRBJ2-2 | TRBV12-3/TRBV12-4 | CASGDRVGTGELFF | TGTGCCAGCGGGGACAGGGTGGGCACCGGGGAGCTGTTTTTT
TRBD2 | few | TRBJ2-3 | TRBV12-3/TRBV12-4 | CASTPATSLTDTQYF | TGTGCCAGCACCCCGGCGACTAGCCTCACAGATACGCAGTATTTT
TRBD1 | - | TRBJ2-2 | TRBV5-1 | CASSSLGQGNTGELFF | TGTGCCAGCAGCTCGTTAGGACAGGGGAACACCGGGGAGCTGTTTTTT
- | - | TRBJ2-5 | TRBV7-3 | CASSSDSNNRKTQYF | TGTGCCAGCAGCTCGGACTCAAACAATCGGAAGACCCAGTACTTC
- | few | TRBJ2-5 | TRBV2 | CASSSYSEETQYF | TGTGCCAGCAGTTCTTACTCAGAAGAGACCCAGTACTTC
- | - | TRBJ1-2 | TRBV29-1 | CSVPSGYGYTF | TGCAGCGTTCCCAGCGGTTATGGCTACACCTTC
TRBD2 | few | TRBJ2-6 | TRBV7-2 | CASSLGLAGTGANVLTF | TGTGCCAGCAGCTTAGGACTAGCGGGGACTGGGGCCAACGTCCTGACTTTC
TRBD2 | - | TRBJ2-3 | TRBV6-2/TRBV6-3 | CTSSSSGETDTQYF | TGTACCAGCAGTTCAAGCGGGGAAACAGATACGCAGTATTTT
- | - | TRBJ1-4 | TRBV5-1 | CASSDRDGSEKLFF | TGCGCCAGCAGCGACCGGGACGGGAGTGAAAAACTGTTTTTT
- | few | TRBJ1-6 | TRBV7-2 | CASSFLQGARNSPLHF | TGTGCCAGCAGCTTCCTCCAGGGAGCTAGGAATTCACCCCTCCACTTT
TRBD2 | few | TRBJ2-7 | TRBV10-3 | CAISESGLDYEQYF | TGTGCCATCAGTGAGTCGGGACTAGACTACGAGCAGTACTTC
TRBD2 | - | TRBJ2-3 | TRBV20-1 | CSSSGGAKSTDTQYF | TGCAGTTCTAGCGGGGGGGCCAAGAGCACAGATACGCAGTATTTT
TRBD1 | - | TRBJ1-5 | TRBV20-1 | CSARGQGGYQPQHF | TGCAGTGCTAGGGGACAGGGGGGTTATCAGCCCCAGCATTTT
- | few | TRBJ2-3 | TRBV12-3/TRBV12-4 | CASSLWSESTDTQYF | TGTGCCAGCAGTTTGTGGTCAGAAAGCACAGATACGCAGTATTTT
TRBD2 | - | TRBJ2-1 | TRBV20-1 | CSVPLAGSYNEQFF | TGCAGTGTCCCCCTAGCGGGCTCCTACAATGAGCAGTTCTTC
- | - | TRBJ1-4 | TRBV11-2 | CASSRRQAEKLFF | TGTGCCAGCAGCCGTCGGCAGGCCGAAAAACTGTTTTTT
- | - | TRBJ1-4 | TRBV20-1 | CSTQTRGLGEKLFF | TGCAGTACCCAGACCAGGGGCTTAGGTGAAAAACTGTTTTTT
- | many | TRBJ1-2 | TRBV25-1 | CASSDRLRSPYGYTF | TGTGCCAGCAGTGACCGGTTAAGATCACCCTATGGCTACACCTTC
- | few | TRBJ1-2 | TRBV11-3 | CASSSGYRYGYTF | TGTGCCAGCAGCTCAGGGTATCGGTATGGCTACACCTTC
- | few | TRBJ1-2 | TRBV7-2 | CASSPGIGQPGGYTNYGYTF | TGTGCCAGCAGCCCTGGAATCGGACAGCCGGGAGGCTATACTAACTATGGCTACACCTTC
- | - | TRBJ2-7 | TRBV30 | CAWSVSTAYEQYF | TGTGCCTGGAGTGTATCTACAGCCTACGAGCAGTACTTC
TRBD1 | - | TRBJ1-1 | TRBV11-1 | CASSRDSLNTEAFF | TGTGCCAGCAGCCGGGACAGTCTGAACACTGAAGCTTTCTTT
TRBD1 | - | TRBJ1-2 | TRBV5-1 | CASNQNTAGQGNYGYTF | TGCGCCAGCAACCAGAACACCGCGGGACAGGGGAACTATGGCTACACCTTC
- | - | TRBJ1-1 | TRBV25-1 | CASSRFGNTEAFF | TGTGCCAGCAGTAGATTCGGGAACACTGAAGCTTTCTTT
- | few | TRBJ1-1 | TRBV20-1 | CSARWAGTEAFF | TGCAGTGCTAGATGGGCGGGGACTGAAGCTTTCTTT
TRBD1 | few | TRBJ2-5 | TRBV5-1 | CASSLSITGQQETQYF | TGCGCCAGCAGCTTGTCGATCACGGGACAGCAAGAGACCCAGTACTTC
- | - | TRBJ2-1 | TRBV20-1 | CSARAPPLNEQFF | TGCAGTGCTAGAGCTCCCCCACTAAATGAGCAGTTCTTC
- | - | TRBJ2-1 | TRBV6-2/TRBV6-3 | CASSYSTVYNEQFF | TGTGCCAGCAGTTACTCGACAGTTTACAATGAGCAGTTCTTC
TRBD2 | few | TRBJ2-1 | TRBV7-2 | CASSLLAGGPHEQFF | TGTGCCAGCAGCTTATTAGCGGGGGGGCCCCATGAGCAGTTCTTC
- | few | TRBJ2-2 | TRBV9 | CASSPHHGGELFF | TGTGCCAGCAGCCCCCATCATGGCGGGGAGCTGTTTTTT
TRBD1 | few | TRBJ1-4 | TRBV11-1 | CASSSVDPGQGGIYNEKLFF | TGTGCCAGCAGCTCGGTGGACCCGGGACAGGGGGGGATTTATAATGAGAAACTGTTTTTT
- | - | TRBJ2-5 | TRBV7-9 | CASIGPGKETQYF | TGTGCCAGCATCGGACCGGGGAAAGAGACCCAGTACTTC
- | - | TRBJ2-3 | TRBV5-1 | CASSLDGIETDTQYF | TGCGCCAGCAGCTTGGATGGAATAGAAACAGATACGCAGTATTTT
TRBD1 | few | TRBJ1-2 | TRBV7-2 | CASSLIGGQGYGYTF | TGTGCCAGCAGCTTAATAGGGGGACAGGGGTATGGCTACACCTTC
- | - | TRBJ2-1 | TRBV6-2/TRBV6-3 | CASSYSGRNSYNEQFF | TGTGCCAGCAGTTACTCAGGACGGAACTCCTACAATGAGCAGTTCTTC
- | - | TRBJ2-7 | TRBV29-1 | CSIWGGQSTEQYF | TGCAGCATTTGGGGGGGACAGTCTACAGAGCAGTACTTC
- | - | TRBJ2-1 | TRBV5-1 | CASSGVQGAHDEQFF | TGCGCCAGCAGCGGGGTCCAGGGCGCCCACGATGAGCAGTTCTTC
- | - | TRBJ2-5 | TRBV7-9 | CASSPPRGRTNQETQYF | TGTGCCAGCAGCCCCCCCCGCGGCAGGACTAACCAAGAGACCCAGTACTTC
TRBD2 | - | TRBJ2-1 | TRBV9 | CASSSRASGAYNEQFF | TGTGCCAGCAGCAGCCGCGCTAGCGGGGCCTACAATGAGCAGTTCTTC
TRBD2 | - | TRBJ2-1 | TRBV20-1 | CSAYFAGGNNEQFF | TGCAGTGCTTACTTCGCGGGGGGAAACAATGAGCAGTTCTTC
- | - | TRBJ2-5 | TRBV7-8 | CASSLGGGNGETQYF | TGTGCCAGCAGCTTAGGGGGGGGCAATGGGGAGACCCAGTACTTC
- | few | TRBJ1-5 | TRBV6-2/TRBV6-3 | CASSSSSGNQPQHF | TGTGCCAGCAGTAGTAGTTCCGGGAATCAGCCCCAGCATTTT
- | - | TRBJ1-1 | TRBV29-1 | CSACDSNTEAFF | TGCAGCGCCTGCGACAGTAACACTGAAGCTTTCTTT
TRBD2 | - | TRBJ2-7 | TRBV3-1 | CVSSQGPGGHYEQYF | TGTGTCAGCAGCCAAGGGCCGGGGGGGCATTACGAGCAGTACTTC
- | - | TRBJ1-6 | TRBV27 | CASSLGSSSSYNSPLHF | TGTGCCAGCAGTCTCGGGTCTTCCAGCTCCTATAATTCACCCCTCCACTTT
TRBD1 | few | TRBJ2-1 | TRBV6-2/TRBV6-3 | CATGTGAYNEQFF | TGTGCCACCGGGACAGGGGCCTACAATGAGCAGTTCTTC
- | - | TRBJ2-7 | TRBV7-2 | CASSLVGIYEQYF | TGTGCCAGCAGCTTAGTTGGGATTTACGAGCAGTACTTC